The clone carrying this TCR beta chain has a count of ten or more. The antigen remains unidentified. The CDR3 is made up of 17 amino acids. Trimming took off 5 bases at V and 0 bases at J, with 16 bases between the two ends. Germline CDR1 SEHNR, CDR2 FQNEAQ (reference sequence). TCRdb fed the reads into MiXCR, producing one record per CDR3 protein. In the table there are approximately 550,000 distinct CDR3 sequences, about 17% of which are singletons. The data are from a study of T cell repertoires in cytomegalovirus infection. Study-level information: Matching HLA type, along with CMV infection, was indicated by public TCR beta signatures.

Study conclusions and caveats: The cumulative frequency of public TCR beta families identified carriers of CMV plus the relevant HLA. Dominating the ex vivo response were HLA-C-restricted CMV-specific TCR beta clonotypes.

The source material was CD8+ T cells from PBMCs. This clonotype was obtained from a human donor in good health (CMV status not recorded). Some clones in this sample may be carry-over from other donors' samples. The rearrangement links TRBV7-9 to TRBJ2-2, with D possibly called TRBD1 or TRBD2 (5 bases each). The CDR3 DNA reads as TGTGCCAGCAGCCCCCGGGGCGGAGGTCCGAACACCGGGGAGCTGTTTTTT. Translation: CASSPRGGGPNTGELFF.